This T cell receptor beta chain was profiled in a study of shared clonotypes between healthy human individuals. Broader study findings: Rarefaction analysis demonstrated incomplete sorted-subset sequencing notwithstanding large depth.

Concerning this clone itself: Its antigen is undetermined.

The CDR3 length is 15 residues. With 2 bases removed from V and 3 bases from J, the gap between germline ends came to 14 bases. Germline-derived CDR1 and CDR2 are SGHTA and FQGNSA. The authors loaded approximately 220 ng DNA, 25,000 to 30,000 T cell genomes, into sorted-subset replicate PCRs. Using immunoSEQ multiplex PCR, the repertoire was profiled, and TCRdb retains in-frame clones only, with some absent. The data show about 2.4 million clones, with around 94% seen just once and around 0.15% held by the top ten. Sequencing was done on a sample of naive CD4+ T cells sorted from blood. Subset denoted: CD45RA+ positively selected. The receptor comes from a man in his late teens or twenties in good health. The rearrangement links TRBV7-2 to TRBJ2-7, with D possibly matching TRBD2 (6 bases). DNA of the CDR3: TGTGCCAGCAGCTTACAGGTTGGTAGCGGCTACGAGCAGTACTTC. Protein sequence: CASSLQVGSGYEQYF.